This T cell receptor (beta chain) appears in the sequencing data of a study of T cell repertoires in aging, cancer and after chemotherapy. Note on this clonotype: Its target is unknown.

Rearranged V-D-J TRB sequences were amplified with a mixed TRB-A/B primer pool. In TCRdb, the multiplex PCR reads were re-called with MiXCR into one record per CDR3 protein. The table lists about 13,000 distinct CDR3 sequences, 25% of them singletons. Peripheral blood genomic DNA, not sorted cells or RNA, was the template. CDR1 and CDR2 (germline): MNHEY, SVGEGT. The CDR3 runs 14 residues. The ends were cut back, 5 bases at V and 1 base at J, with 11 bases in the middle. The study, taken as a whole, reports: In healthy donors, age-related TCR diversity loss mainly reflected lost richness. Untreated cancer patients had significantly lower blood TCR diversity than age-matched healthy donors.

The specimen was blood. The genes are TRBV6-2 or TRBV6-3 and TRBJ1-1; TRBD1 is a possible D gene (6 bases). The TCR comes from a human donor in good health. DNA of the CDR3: TGTGCCAGCAGTACCCTACAGGGGAACACTGAAGCTTTCTTT. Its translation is CASSTLQGNTEAFF.